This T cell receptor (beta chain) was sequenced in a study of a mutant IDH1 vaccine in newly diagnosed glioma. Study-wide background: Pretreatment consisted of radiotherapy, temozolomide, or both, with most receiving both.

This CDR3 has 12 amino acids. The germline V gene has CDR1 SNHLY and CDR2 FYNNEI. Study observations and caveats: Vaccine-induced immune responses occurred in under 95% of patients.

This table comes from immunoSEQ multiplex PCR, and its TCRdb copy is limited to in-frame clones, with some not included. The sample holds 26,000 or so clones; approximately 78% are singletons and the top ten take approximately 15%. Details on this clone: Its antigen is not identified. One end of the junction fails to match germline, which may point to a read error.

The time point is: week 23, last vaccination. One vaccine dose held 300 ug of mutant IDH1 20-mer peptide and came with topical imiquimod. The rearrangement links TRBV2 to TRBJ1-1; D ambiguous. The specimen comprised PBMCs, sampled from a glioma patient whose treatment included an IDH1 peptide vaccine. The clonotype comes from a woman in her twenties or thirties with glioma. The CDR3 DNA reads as TGTGCCAGCACTGAACTTCGCACTGAAGCTTTCTTT. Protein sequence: CASTELRTEAFF. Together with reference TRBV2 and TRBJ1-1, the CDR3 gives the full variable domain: EPEVTQTPSHQVTQMGQEVILRCVPISNHLYFYWYRQILGQKVEFLVSFYNNEISEKSEIFDDQFSVERPDGSNFTLKIRSTKLEDSAMYFCASTELRTEAFFGQGTRLTVV.